The source of this TCR beta chain is a study of blood T cells in healthy people across ages (dated by TCRdb to the mid-2010s). For the wider study: In model experiments, template switching captured about one uniquely barcoded TCR beta cDNA molecule for every two T cells. To avoid experimental bias, donors of different ages were distributed randomly across sequencing lanes. Age-related changes in TCR beta repertoire diversity were measured in the study by deep sequencing normalized with unique cDNA molecular identifiers. The study analyzed two additional independent replicas of 1 million unique cDNA reads from the same blood draw for two donors, one aged 18 to 29 and one aged 80 or older. Four age groups were formed from the donors: young (average about 17 years), middle-aged (approximately 40), aged (around 68) and long-lived (around 80). What the study reported, not specific to this receptor: Observed TCR beta diversity per million T cells fell roughly linearly with age, and a significant reduction was already apparent by age roughly 40. Because profiling used bulk unsorted PBMCs, naive and antigen-experienced compartments could not be compared conclusively. Compared with the aged group, the long-lived group had more naive CD4+ T cells, fewer expanded clones and increased TCR diversity, suggesting age selection. The percentage of naive T cells measured by flow cytometry correlated strongly with observed TCR beta diversity. Estimates of total diversity from one million sequenced T cells were regarded as lower bounds and underestimates. The CMV infection status of donors was not known, potentially confounding age-related changes in expanded clonotypes.

The library was made by 5' RACE. These reads were obtained on an Illumina HiSeq 2500. A second about 7 to 12 cycle PCR used a sample-barcoded 5' primer and a J-beta primer mix. A unique molecular identifier was introduced onto each TCR beta cDNA molecule by a template-switch 5' adaptor carrying 12 random nucleotides. Each sample yielded at least 3 million CDR3-containing paired-end reads. All of the RNA was converted into first-strand cDNA using the Mint cDNA synthesis kit, with a TRBC-specific oligonucleotide serving as the primer. All cDNA was treated with uracil-DNA glycosylase and then went through a first 18-cycle PCR with the universal primers M1SS and BC2_uni_R. The original methods were these. Normalization of each sample was performed by random selection of 1 million high-quality reads, each carrying a distinct molecular identifier. Reads sharing molecular identifiers were discarded rather than binned into consensus sequences. MiTCR, set to a Q25 quality threshold and the strictest error-elimination algorithm, was used for CDR3 identification, clonotype clustering and error correction. Lower-bound total TCR beta diversity was estimated with a nonparametric unseen species model using Euler transformation. TCRdb ran its own pipeline on the public reads, namely fastp trimming at Q25 and MiXCR clone calling, and kept in-frame beta chains. Here each entry gathers all rows of one CDR3 protein and keeps the most common genes and DNA. None of the V and J calls come from the authors' own analysis; TCRdb made them. This sample comprises more than 800,000 distinct CDR3 sequences, more than 35% of them detected only once. The ten largest clonotypes hold approximately 20% of the sample.

The roughly 42 donors, aged about 6 to 100 years, were systemically healthy Caucasian individuals from Russia. Each donor gave around 9.9 milliliters of peripheral blood, collected into EDTA-treated Vacutainer tubes. Ficoll-Paque density-gradient centrifugation was used to isolate PBMCs, with at least 7 million per sample. Trizol reagent was used to extract total RNA from PBMCs, with at least 5.5 micrograms per sample. The percentages of naive CD45RAhigh/CD27high T cells were determined by flow cytometry on a PBMC aliquot from every donor. Measured from the cysteine to the phenylalanine, the CDR3 is 16 residues long. Of the read, only the CDR3 DNA is kept; its 48 bases are in frame from base 1. Compared with germline, V lacks 4 bases and J lacks 5 bases; bases without a gene match: 8. The germline V gene encodes CDR1 SEHNR and CDR2 FQNEAQ (reference sequence). This clonotype was observed a few times. What antigen it recognizes has not been identified. No quality values exist for individual bases; no much larger clone is one base distant.

The receptor chain draws on TRBV7-9 and TRBJ1-2, and TRBD1 matches 12 of the central bases. This sequence originates from a woman in her sixties or seventies in good health. Sequencing input: blood. The DNA sequence follows: TGTGCCAGCAGCTATGGGACAGGGGGCGCACGGTATGGCTACACCTTC. The translation is CASSYGTGGARYGYTF.